This entry describes one T cell receptor beta chain. Its target is unknown. Trimming took 6 bases from V and 6 from J, leaving 18 bases between them. CDR3 length: 15 amino acids. The germline V gene has CDR1 SGHVS and CDR2 FNYEAQ. Clones were read by immunoSEQ multiplex PCR, and TCRdb kept only the in-frame ones, dropping some. Of 150,000 to 200,000 clones listed, around 92% are singletons. This sample was included in a study of T cell responses to AZD1222 COVID-19 vaccine. Whole-study findings and limits: Spike was spanned by vaccine-associated CD4 TCRs, with dominance at 160-218 and 743-854. Seropositive at baseline were only a handful of AZD1222 recipients. Sampling captured repertoires only after the peak T cell response. Donors in the cohort were predominantly white British and more often female, and clonal diversity was possibly underestimated.

The V gene is TRBV7-6, the J gene TRBJ2-1; D may be TRBD1 (5 bases). Sequencing was performed on peripheral blood, taken 28 days after the second AZD1222 dose. This clonotype was obtained from an adult who received the AZD1222 COVID-19 vaccine. The CDR3 DNA reads TGTGCCAGCAGTCTAGAGTGGCAGGGTTCCAATGAGCAGTTCTTC. Translation gives CASSLEWQGSNEQFF.